These 15 T cell receptor beta chains originate from one sample sequenced in a study of blood T cell repertoires in COVID-19. TCRdb's copy holds only in-frame clones and misses some; the assay was immunoSEQ multiplex PCR. This sample carries a few hundred thousand clones, around 86% of them seen once, and the ten largest clones take approximately 5.4%. Sequenced input: peripheral blood. These receptors were taken from a human donor in a cohort sampled during active COVID-19.

The V call is TRBV6-4, the J call TRBJ2-1; possibly TRBD1 for D (5 bases). This CDR3 spans 15 amino acids. The V and J ends lost 3 bases and 10 bases respectively, with 19 bases between them. Germline CDR1 reads MRHNA; CDR2 reads SNTAGT. The CDR3 sequence is CASSDTQVGPKEQFF. Here the CDR3 DNA reads TGTGCCAGCAGTGATACACAGGTCGGTCCTAAGGAGCAGTTCTTC.

The chain uses TRBV4-3 and TRBJ2-7; 10 bases are a match to TRBD1. Per germline, CDR1 LGHNA and CDR2 YSLEER. CDR3 length equals 14 residues. Unmatched junction bases numbered 3, after V lost 5 bases and J lost 2 bases. The CDR3 sequence: CASSWGQGTYEQYF. DNA of the CDR3: TGCGCCAGCAGCTGGGGACAGGGGACCTACGAGCAGTACTTC.

The chain recombines TRBV24-1 with TRBJ1-5; 10 bases agree with TRBD1. The V and J ends lost 4 bases and 4 bases, in that order; junction bases with no gene match: 6. Germline V gene lookup returns CDR1 KGHDR and CDR2 SFDVKD. CDR3 size: 16 residues. CDR3 loop: CATSDPGQGKNQPQHF. The CDR3, as DNA: TGTGCCACCAGTGACCCGGGACAGGGGAAGAATCAGCCCCAGCATTTT.

The chain recombines TRBV7-8 with TRBJ2-1; 8 positions agree with TRBD2. The CDR3 has 18 amino acids. V was pared by 1 base and J by 6 bases, with 14 bases of the junction left unmatched. Germline-derived CDR1 and CDR2 are SGHVS and FQNEAQ. The CDR3 loop reads CASSLDVGSGRFTNEQFF. The CDR3 DNA is TGTGCCAGCAGCTTAGATGTCGGGAGCGGGAGATTCACCAATGAGCAGTTCTTC.

The genes are TRBV28 and TRBJ1-5; 9 nucleotides agree with TRBD1. The germline gives CDR1 MDHEN, CDR2 SYDVKM. Germline trimming cut 5 bases from V and 6 bases from J; bases unmatched to any gene: 5. The CDR3 is made up of 14 amino acids. CDR3 sequence: CASSGQGYGQPQHF. The DNA of the CDR3 is TGTGCCAGCAGTGGACAGGGGTACGGTCAGCCCCAGCATTTT.

The chain has TRBV4-3 and TRBJ2-1; tentative D call: TRBD2 (5 bases). V was shortened by 8 bases and J by 4 bases, with 15 bases between the two germline ends. The CDR3 has 14 residues. CDR1 is LGHNA and CDR2 is YSLEER in the germline V gene. CDR3 sequence reads: CASARERLYNEQFF. In DNA form, the CDR3 reads TGCGCCAGCGCAAGGGAGCGACTTTACAATGAGCAGTTCTTC.

V gene TRBV2 combines with J gene TRBJ1-1, with a tentative D call TRBD1 (6 bases). Germline V gene lookup returns CDR1 SNHLY and CDR2 FYNNEI. The CDR3 is 14 amino acids. V lost 8 bases and J lost 7, with 20 bases in between. DNA of the CDR3: TGTGCCAGCCGAGGAGAAGGGGGTTTTAATGAAGCTTTCTTT. Protein sequence: CASRGEGGFNEAFF. The full variable domain, in which reference TRBV2 and TRBJ1-1 provide the parts outside the CDR3, is EPEVTQTPSHQVTQMGQEVILRCVPISNHLYFYWYRQILGQKVEFLVSFYNNEISEKSEIFDDQFSVERPDGSNFTLKIRSTKLEDSAMYFCASRGEGGFNEAFFGQGTRLTVV.

The chain has TRBV18 and TRBJ1-1; D may be TRBD1 (6 bases). CDR3 length: 15 residues. The V end lost 0 bases, the J end lost 3 bases, and 11 bases lay between the germline ends. CDR1 is KGHSH, CDR2 LQKENI, per germline. This CDR3 reads CASSPPTGSDTEAFF. CDR3 sequence (DNA): TGTGCCAGCTCACCACCTACAGGGAGTGACACTGAAGCTTTCTTT.

The rearrangement joins TRBV7-8 to TRBJ1-2; 7 bases are shared with TRBD1. Germline CDR1 and CDR2: SGHVS and FQNEAQ. After removal of 5 bases from V and 8 bases from J, the junction contained 14 bases not matched to a gene. This CDR3 contains 15 residues. The DNA for the CDR3 is TGTGCCAGCAGCCCAGGAGACAGGGCCCGGCTGGGCTACACCTTC. Translating it yields CASSPGDRARLGYTF.

This chain uses TRBV19 with TRBJ1-1; maybe TRBD1 (6 bases). CDR1 is LNHDA and CDR2 is SQIVND in the germline V gene (reference sequence). This CDR3 is built from 15 residues. The V gene lost 3 bases and the J gene lost 1 base, with 12 bases spanning the gap. For the CDR3, the DNA is TGTGCCAGTAGTATTGAAGGGGGGGGGAACACTGAAGCTTTCTTT. It specifies CASSIEGGGNTEAFF. The whole variable domain, filled in from reference TRBV19 and TRBJ1-1, reads DGGITQSPKYLFRKEGQNVTLSCEQNLNHDAMYWYRQDPGQGLRLIYYSQIVNDFQKGDIAEGYSVSREKKESFPLTVTSAQKNPTAFYLCASSIEGGGNTEAFFGQGTRLTVV.

The chain joins TRBV2 to TRBJ1-3, with D perhaps matching TRBD1 (5 bases). The CDR3 covers 17 residues. Germline V lookup: CDR1 SNHLY, CDR2 FYNNEI. Trimming removed 4 bases from V and 0 bases from J, with 16 bases in between. The CDR3 coding sequence is TGTGCCAGCAGTGGAGGATGGGGGGTCGGCTCTGGAAACACCATATATTTT. Its protein product is CASSGGWGVGSGNTIYF.

The rearrangement uses TRBV30 and TRBJ1-5; 7 nucleotides agree with TRBD1. This CDR3 has 15 amino acids. Germline V CDR1 and CDR2: GTSNPN, SVGIG (reference sequence). V lost 2 bases, J lost 4 bases, and 8 bases stayed unmatched. The chain's CDR3 is CAWSSYLTGNQPQHF. The CDR3 nucleotides read TGTGCCTGGAGTTCTTACCTGACAGGGAATCAGCCCCAGCATTTT.

V and J are TRBV15 and TRBJ2-7, with TRBD2 matching 7 bases. The junction had 7 bases not matched to a gene; V was cut back by 6 bases and J by 2 bases. The CDR3 is 14 residues long. Germline values: CDR1 LNHNV, CDR2 YYDKDF (reference sequence). CDR3 residues: CATSGGGQTYEQYF. The CDR3, as DNA: TGTGCCACCAGTGGGGGGGGTCAAACCTACGAGCAGTACTTC.

This clone occurred a few times. The rearrangement joins TRBV9 to TRBJ2-5; the D is unclear. The V end was cut by 4 bases, the J end by 0 bases, with 10 bases between. Germline V gene sequence: CDR1 SGDLS, CDR2 YYNGEE. There are 14 residues in the CDR3. The CDR3 DNA is TGTGCCAGCAGCCCCCACTCGTACCAAGAGACCCAGTACTTC. Amino acids: CASSPHSYQETQYF.

This clone was observed a single time. This chain links TRBV5-1 with TRBJ1-1, with D perhaps matching TRBD1 (5 bases). With 1 base removed from V and 2 bases from J, the gap between germline ends came to 12 bases. CDR1 is SGHRS, CDR2 YFSETQ, per germline. CDR3 length: 15 residues. CDR3 DNA sequence: TGCGCCAGCAGCTTGAGCAGGGTAGGAAACACTGAAGCTTTCTTT. Translation gives CASSLSRVGNTEAFF.